Each of the 8 T cell receptor beta chains below was sequenced from the same sample in a study of shared clonotypes between healthy human individuals. Sequencing used immunoSEQ multiplex PCR; TCRdb keeps in-frame clones, though not all of them. In the table there are approximately 940,000 clones, 70% to 85% of which are singletons. Material for sequencing was memory CD4+ T cells sorted from blood. The subset is: CD45RA-negative fraction. Source of these receptors: a man aged 18 to 29 in good health.

The chain employs TRBV7-9 and TRBJ1-6; the match to TRBD1 covers 7 bases. CDR1 is SEHNR and CDR2 is FQNEAQ in the germline V gene (reference sequence). J was trimmed by 0 bases and V by 8 bases; bases with no gene match: 7. The CDR3 is 16 residues long. CDR3: CASQGQSSSYNSPLHF. CDR3 in DNA: TGTGCCAGCCAGGGACAGTCGAGCTCCTATAATTCACCCCTCCACTTT.

The V gene is TRBV5-1, the J gene TRBJ1-2; 10 positions match TRBD1. With 4 bases clipped from V and 6 bases from J, the junction kept 3 bases outside the gene matches. Per the germline V gene, CDR1 is SGHRS and CDR2 is YFSETQ. This CDR3 spans 13 amino acids. CDR3: CASSTGTGDGYTF. CDR3 DNA sequence: TGCGCCAGCAGCACTGGGACAGGGGATGGCTACACCTTC. Full variable domain (remainder filled in from reference TRBV5-1 and TRBJ1-2): KAGVTQTPRYLIKTRGQQVTLSCSPISGHRSVSWYQQTPGQGLQFLFEYFSETQRNKGNFPGRFSGRQFSNSRSEMNVSTLELGDSALYLCASSTGTGDGYTFGSGTRLTVV.

This clone was counted a few times. V usage is TRBV7-6 and J usage is TRBJ1-4, with D perhaps TRBD1 (5 bases). The CDR3 covers 16 residues. V lost 1 base and J 10 bases, leaving 19 bases between the germline ends. The germline CDR1 and CDR2 sequences are SGHVS and FNYEAQ. The CDR3 DNA follows: TGTGCCAGCAGCTTAGAGATCGGGGGAAACAGCGGAAAACTGTTTTTT. Protein product: CASSLEIGGNSGKLFF.

The CDR3 DNA reads TGTGCCAGTAGCCTAGACGCTAGTGGAGGAGAGACCCAGTACTTC. It specifies CASSLDASGGETQYF. The V call is TRBV19, the J call TRBJ2-5; D perhaps matches TRBD2 (5 bases). Per germline, CDR1 LNHDA and CDR2 SQIVND (reference sequence). This CDR3 spans 15 amino acids. Trimming pared 6 bases from V and 4 bases from J, leaving 18 bases between. Full variable domain (rest looked up from reference TRBV19 and TRBJ2-5): DGGITQSPKYLFRKEGQNVTLSCEQNLNHDAMYWYRQDPGQGLRLIYYSQIVNDFQKGDIAEGYSVSREKKESFPLTVTSAQKNPTAFYLCASSLDASGGETQYFGPGTRLLVL.

The chain employs TRBV19 and TRBJ2-3; 7 positions match TRBD2. The CDR3 runs to 14 residues. Per germline, CDR1 LNHDA and CDR2 SQIVND (reference sequence). V shed 4 bases and J 4 bases; nucleotides not matched to a gene: 5. The CDR3 loop is CASSTGREADTQYF. The DNA of the CDR3 is TGTGCCAGTAGTACGGGGAGGGAAGCAGATACGCAGTATTTT.

The rearrangement uses TRBV15 and TRBJ1-2; D is unresolved. V lost 0 bases to trimming and J lost 2 bases, with 13 bases between them. Germline assignment: CDR1 LNHNV and CDR2 YYDKDF (reference sequence). This CDR3 is built from 16 residues. The CDR3 spells CATSRDSGTANYGYTF. The DNA for the CDR3 is TGTGCCACCAGCAGAGATTCAGGAACAGCCAACTATGGCTACACCTTC.

A word on this clone: This sample also contains other DNA sequences that code for the same CDR3. The CDR3 here is CASSGRGGYGYTF. DNA for the CDR3: TGTGCCAGCAGTGGAAGGGGTGGTTATGGCTACACCTTC. V and J are TRBV2 and TRBJ1-2; D is possibly TRBD1 (5 bases). Trimming cost V 4 bases and J 5 bases, with 11 bases left between them. The CDR3 length is 13 residues. CDR1 and CDR2 (germline): SNHLY, FYNNEI.

The chain joins TRBV30 to TRBJ1-2, with D uncertain. Germline V gene data show CDR1 as GTSNPN and CDR2 as SVGIG (reference sequence). The V gene lost 2 bases and the J gene lost 8 bases, with 12 bases spanning the gap. The CDR3 has 12 residues. The CDR3 DNA reads as TGTGCCTGGAGTAGCGGGGAGGGCGGCTACACCTTC. Translated, it gives CAWSSGEGGYTF.